This TCR beta chain was profiled in a study of PD-1 blockade in classical Hodgkin lymphoma. Time point given: cycle 4 day 1 (C4D1), after less than 7 weeks of nivolumab. Every one of the patients relapsed after autologous stem cell transplantation (brentuximab vedotin exposure was variable). The V gene lost 10 bases and the J gene lost 6 bases, with 21 bases spanning the gap. Looked up from germline, CDR1 is LNHDA and CDR2 is SQIVND (reference sequence). There are 14 residues in the CDR3. The protocol was immunoSEQ multiplex PCR, while the TCRdb copy is restricted to in-frame clones and leaves out a portion. The top ten hold approximately 10% of the sample, which has just under 65,000 clones, about 89% seen once.

The receptor comes from a human donor with classical Hodgkin lymphoma. The rearrangement links TRBV19 to TRBJ2-5; TRBD2 might be the D (6 bases). Here the sequenced sample was peripheral blood mononuclear cells (PBMCs), taken before the fourth cycle of nivolumab. CDR3 DNA sequence: TGTGCCACTAGGGACTCTCCGGGTGTTAAGACCCAGTACTTC. It encodes CATRDSPGVKTQYF.